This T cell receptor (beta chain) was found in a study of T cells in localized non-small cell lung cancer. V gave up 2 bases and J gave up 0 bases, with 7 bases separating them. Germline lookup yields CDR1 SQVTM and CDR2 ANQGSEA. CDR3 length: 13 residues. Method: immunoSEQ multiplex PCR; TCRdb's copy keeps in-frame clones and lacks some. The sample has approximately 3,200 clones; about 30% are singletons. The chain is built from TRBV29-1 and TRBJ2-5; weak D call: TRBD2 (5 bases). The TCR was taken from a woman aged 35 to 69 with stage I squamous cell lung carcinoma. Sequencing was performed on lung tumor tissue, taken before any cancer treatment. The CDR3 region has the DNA TGCAGCGTTGAAAGAGGGAACCAAGAGACCCAGTACTTC. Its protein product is CSVERGNQETQYF. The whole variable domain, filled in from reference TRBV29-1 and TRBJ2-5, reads SAVISQKPSRDICQRGTSLTIQCQVDSQVTMMFWYRQQPGQSLTLIATANQGSEATYESGFVIDKFPISRPNLTFSTLTVSNMSPEDSSIYLCSVERGNQETQYFGPGTRLLVL.